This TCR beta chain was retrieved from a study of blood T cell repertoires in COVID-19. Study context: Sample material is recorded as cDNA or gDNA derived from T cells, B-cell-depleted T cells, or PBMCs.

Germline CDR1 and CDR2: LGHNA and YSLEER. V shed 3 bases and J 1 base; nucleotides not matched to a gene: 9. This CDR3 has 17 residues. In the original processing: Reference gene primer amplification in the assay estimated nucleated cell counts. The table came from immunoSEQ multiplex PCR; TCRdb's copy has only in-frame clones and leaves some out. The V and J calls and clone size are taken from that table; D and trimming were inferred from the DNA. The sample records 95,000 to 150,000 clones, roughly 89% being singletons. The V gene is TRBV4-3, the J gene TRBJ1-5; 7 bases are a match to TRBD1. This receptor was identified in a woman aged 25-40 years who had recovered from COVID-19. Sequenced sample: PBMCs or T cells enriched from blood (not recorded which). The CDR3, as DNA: TGCGCCAGCAGCCAGGTATGGGACAGCTTGAGCAATCAGCCCCAGCATTTT. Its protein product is CASSQVWDSLSNQPQHF.